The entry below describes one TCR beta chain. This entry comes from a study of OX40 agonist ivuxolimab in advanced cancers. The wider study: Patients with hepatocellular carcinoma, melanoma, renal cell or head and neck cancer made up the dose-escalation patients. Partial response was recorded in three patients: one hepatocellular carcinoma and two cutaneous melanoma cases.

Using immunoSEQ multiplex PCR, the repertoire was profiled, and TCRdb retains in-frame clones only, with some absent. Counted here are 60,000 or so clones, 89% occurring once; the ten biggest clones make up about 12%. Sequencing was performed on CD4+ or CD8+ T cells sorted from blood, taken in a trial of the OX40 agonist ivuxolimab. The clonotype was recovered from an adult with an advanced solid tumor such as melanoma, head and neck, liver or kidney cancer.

CDR3 nucleotides: TGTGCCAGCAACCCCCAGGGATTCACCTACAATGAGCAGTTCTTC. It codes for CASNPQGFTYNEQFF. The J gene is TRBJ2-1, the V gene TRBV28; tentatively, D is TRBD1 (5 bases). The CDR3 extends over 15 amino acids. Germline V CDR1 and CDR2: MDHEN, SYDVKM. V dropped 7 bases and J dropped 2 bases, with 15 bases sitting between them.